This TCR beta chain stems from a study of technical replicates of blood from four donors. Assay: immunoSEQ multiplex PCR; the TCRdb copy retains only in-frame clones and omits some. The data contain over 80,000 clones, about 96% of them seen just once; the ten biggest clones take up about 0.36%. Germline V gene data show CDR1 as SEHNR and CDR2 as FQNEAQ (reference sequence). Trimming removed 0 bases from V and 6 bases from J; junction bases left unmatched: 2. CDR3 size: 14 residues. Sequences were obtained from T cells isolated from PBMCs. This TCR was recovered from a human donor in good health. The V and J genes are TRBV7-9 and TRBJ2-4, with TRBD1 matching over 7 bases. CDR3 sequence (DNA): TGTGCCAGCAGCTTAGCAGCAGGGGGAAACATTCAGTACTTC. The encoded protein is CASSLAAGGNIQYF.